This T cell receptor (beta chain) came from a study of blood T cells in healthy people across ages. Regarding the study as a whole: Higher naive T cell percentage went strongly together with higher TCR beta diversity.

A word on this clonotype: Its cognate antigen is unknown.

A J-beta primer mix and a sample-barcoded 5' primer were used in a second PCR of roughly 6 to 12 cycles. A minimum of 2.5 million CDR3-containing paired-end reads was obtained for each sample. TCRdb itself ran the 5' RACE reads through MiXCR, one entry per CDR3 protein. The profile shows roughly 1,800,000 distinct CDR3 sequences, 49% of them singletons. Total RNA extraction produced at least 5 micrograms (per sample) for the study. Germline CDR1 is MNHEY and CDR2 is SVGAGI. The germline V and J ends were trimmed by 0 bases and 3 bases, with 12 bases remaining between them. The CDR3 is 15 residues long.

This TCR came from a woman in her 40s in good health. Sample: blood. The rearrangement uses TRBV6-5 and TRBJ2-7, with D unclear. CDR3 in amino acids: CASSYSRVGNYEQYF. As DNA, the CDR3 is TGTGCCAGCAGTTACTCTAGAGTTGGCAACTACGAGCAGTACTTC.